This is a list of T cell receptor beta chains from one sample in a study of technical replicates of blood from several donors. Repertoires were generated with immunoSEQ multiplex PCR, while TCRdb's copy carries only in-frame clones and drops some. The sample consists of approximately 58,000 clones, approximately 86% of them appearing once. The sample was PBMCs. These receptors were obtained from a human donor in good health. Some clones in this sample may be carry-over from other donors' samples. Each CDR3 is given with its conserved first and last residue. The order of the fields is J gene, clone size, V gene, D gene, CDR3 protein, CDR3 DNA. D genes are given only for firm matches. Size is stated for part of the rows, as once, few or many counts, or as a class when the clone is expanded.

>TRBJ2-1|.|TRBV29-1|TRBD2
CSVRRGGSSYNEQFF
TGCAGCGTCAGGCGGGGGGGGAGCTCCTACAATGAGCAGTTCTTC
>TRBJ1-1|.|TRBV19|TRBD1
CASSTGTALNTEAFF
TGTGCCAGTAGTACCGGGACAGCCCTGAACACTGAAGCTTTCTTT
>TRBJ2-1|once|TRBV5-1|TRBD1
CASSPRDRYNEQFF
TGCGCCAGCAGCCCCCGGGACAGATACAATGAGCAGTTCTTC
>TRBJ2-5|.|TRBV29-1|TRBD2
CSVDRATSGGPQETQYF
TGCAGCGTTGACCGTGCCACTAGCGGGGGACCCCAAGAGACCCAGTACTTC
>TRBJ2-7|.|TRBV28|TRBD2
CASSPRTSGTYEQYF
TGTGCCAGCAGTCCTCGGACTAGCGGAACCTACGAGCAGTACTTC
>TRBJ2-3|.|TRBV2|.
CASSPTSATSTDTQYF
TGTGCCAGCAGCCCAACTAGTGCAACTAGCACAGATACGCAGTATTTT
>TRBJ1-6|.|TRBV2|.
CASLRLSSYNSPLHF
TGTGCCAGCCTCCGCTTGAGCTCCTATAATTCACCCCTCCACTTT
>TRBJ2-1|.|TRBV18|TRBD1
CASSPDRGPYNEQFF
TGTGCCAGCTCACCCGACAGGGGGCCCTACAATGAGCAGTTCTTC
>TRBJ2-5|.|TRBV9|TRBD2
CASSGTSGRGETQYF
TGTGCCAGCAGCGGGACTAGCGGGAGGGGAGAGACCCAGTACTTC
>TRBJ2-7|.|TRBV7-2|.
CASSPEEGSYEQYF
TGTGCCAGCAGCCCAGAGGAGGGGTCCTACGAGCAGTACTTC
>TRBJ2-2|.|TRBV6-6|.
CASTRGGPGELFF
TGTGCCAGCACCCGCGGCGGGCCCGGGGAGCTGTTTTTT
>TRBJ1-2|.|TRBV7-9|.
CASSLRGGVYGYTF
TGTGCCAGCAGCTTAAGGGGCGGGGTCTATGGCTACACCTTC
>TRBJ1-1|.|TRBV6-1|TRBD1
CASSLEQGGNTEAFF
TGTGCCAGCAGCCTAGAACAGGGGGGGAACACTGAAGCTTTCTTT
>TRBJ1-1|.|TRBV5-1|.
CASSFVGGAGTEAFF
TGCGCCAGCAGCTTCGTAGGGGGGGCTGGCACTGAAGCTTTCTTT
>TRBJ2-1|.|TRBV5-1|.
CASADTLEQFF
TGCGCCAGCGCTGACACCCTCGAGCAGTTCTTC
>TRBJ2-1|.|TRBV5-1|.
CASSSSGGYNEQFF
TGCGCCAGCAGCTCGTCGGGCGGGTACAATGAGCAGTTCTTC
>TRBJ1-6|.|TRBV5-6|.
CASSQQGLDSPLHF
TGTGCCAGCAGCCAACAGGGTCTCGATTCACCCCTCCACTTT
>TRBJ2-1|few|TRBV7-3|TRBD2
CASSPTSGSSYNEQFF
TGTGCCAGCAGCCCAACTAGCGGTAGCTCCTACAATGAGCAGTTCTTC
>TRBJ1-5|.|TRBV6-5|TRBD1
CASSYSLGGLHAQHF
TGTGCCAGCAGTTACTCGTTAGGGGGCCTCCATGCCCAGCATTTT
>TRBJ1-6|.|TRBV2|TRBD1
CASSKGANGVSPLHF
TGTGCCAGCTCAAAGGGGGCAAACGGGGTTTCACCCCTCCACTTT
>TRBJ2-7|.|TRBV7-2|.
CASSDTELWGRAYEQYF
TGTGCCAGCAGTGATACCGAATTGTGGGGGCGAGCCTACGAGCAGTACTTC
>TRBJ2-3|.|TRBV7-6|TRBD2
CASSLGGGFTDTQYF
TGTGCCAGCAGCTTAGGGGGAGGGTTCACAGATACGCAGTATTTT
>TRBJ2-1|.|TRBV6-4|TRBD2
CASSDRTSGRSEQFF
TGTGCCAGCAGTGACAGGACTAGCGGGCGTAGTGAGCAGTTCTTC
>TRBJ1-6|.|TRBV27|.
CASSLRGAGNSPLHF
TGTGCCAGCAGTTTACGGGGGGCAGGGAATTCACCCCTCCACTTT
>TRBJ1-5|.|TRBV7-9|TRBD1
CASSVSGGQPQHF
TGTGCCAGCAGCGTCTCAGGGGGTCAGCCCCAGCATTTT
>TRBJ2-5|.|TRBV4-1|TRBD2
CASSTLAGVGETQYF
TGCGCCAGCAGCACCCTAGCGGGAGTTGGGGAGACCCAGTACTTC
>TRBJ1-1|.|TRBV11-2|.
CASSPDGGATEAFF
TGTGCCAGCAGCCCCGACGGGGGGGCCACTGAAGCTTTCTTT
>TRBJ1-6|few|TRBV9|.
CASSVGNSYNSPLHF
TGTGCCAGCAGCGTAGGTAACTCCTATAATTCACCCCTCCACTTT
>TRBJ1-1|.|TRBV6-5|TRBD1
CASSQPRQGEKAFF
TGTGCCAGCAGCCAACCTCGACAGGGTGAAAAAGCTTTCTTT
>TRBJ1-5|.|TRBV5-4|.
CASSLDSNQPQHF
TGTGCCAGCAGCTTGGACAGTAATCAGCCCCAGCATTTT
>TRBJ2-1|.|TRBV30|TRBD2
CAWSRGLGNSEQFF
TGTGCCTGGAGTAGGGGACTAGGGAACAGCGAGCAGTTCTTC
>TRBJ2-6|.|TRBV5-1|.
CASSLRVAGDSGANVLTF
TGCGCCAGCAGCTTGAGGGTGGCAGGGGACTCTGGGGCCAACGTCCTGACTTTC
>TRBJ2-5|once|TRBV27|.
CASSFRGERATQYF
TGTGCCAGCAGTTTCCGGGGAGAACGGGCGACCCAGTACTTC
>TRBJ2-7|.|TRBV6-5|TRBD2
CASSYVGASGSYEQYF
TGTGCCAGCAGTTACGTAGGTGCTAGCGGGAGCTACGAGCAGTACTTC
>TRBJ2-3|.|TRBV7-2|.
CASSIIRDTDTQYF
TGTGCCAGCAGCATCATCAGGGACACAGATACGCAGTATTTT
>TRBJ1-1|.|TRBV10-3|TRBD1
CAIGQGAGNTEAFF
TGTGCCATCGGACAGGGGGCGGGGAACACTGAAGCTTTCTTT
>TRBJ2-7|.|TRBV2|.
CASRATGEQYF
TGTGCCAGCAGAGCAACGGGGGAGCAGTACTTC
>TRBJ2-7|.|TRBV4-1|.
CASSLLRGSQSYEQYF
TGCGCCAGCAGCCTTCTTAGGGGGTCCCAGTCCTACGAGCAGTACTTC
>TRBJ2-7|.|TRBV18|TRBD2
CASSPATTGLALTEQYF
TGTGCCAGCTCACCCGCAACGACCGGACTAGCCCTGACAGAGCAGTACTTC
>TRBJ2-4|.|TRBV7-2|TRBD2
CASSLMGLPNSDIQYF
TGTGCCAGCAGCTTAATGGGACTACCTAATTCGGACATTCAGTACTTC
>TRBJ2-1|.|TRBV5-4|.
CASSRDRLSYNEQFF
TGTGCCAGCAGCCGTGACAGGTTATCCTACAATGAGCAGTTCTTC
>TRBJ1-2|.|TRBV9|.
CASSVAGNYGYTF
TGTGCCAGCAGCGTAGCCGGGAACTATGGCTACACCTTC
>TRBJ1-1|.|TRBV19|.
CASSIGRANTEAFF
TGTGCCAGTAGTATCGGCAGGGCGAACACTGAAGCTTTCTTT
>TRBJ2-3|.|TRBV6-1|TRBD2
CASSGIAGGLGTDTQYF
TGTGCCAGCAGTGGAATAGCGGGGGGGCTGGGCACAGATACGCAGTATTTT
>TRBJ2-7|.|TRBV7-9|TRBD2
CASSSAPGLAGGPVGEQYF
TGTGCCAGCAGCTCCGCCCCGGGACTAGCGGGAGGGCCGGTCGGCGAGCAGTACTTC
>TRBJ1-2|.|TRBV6-1|.
CASSPGDVGGYTF
TGTGCCAGCAGTCCGGGGGACGTCGGTGGCTACACCTTC
>TRBJ1-1|few|TRBV7-9|.
CASSEDTANTEAFF
TGTGCCAGCAGCGAGGACACGGCGAACACTGAAGCTTTCTTT
>TRBJ2-7|.|TRBV7-9|TRBD2
CASSFPPGTSGRYEQYF
TGTGCCAGCAGCTTCCCCCCCGGGACTAGCGGGCGCTACGAGCAGTACTTC
>TRBJ1-1|.|TRBV11-2|TRBD1
CASSSDRVKAFF
TGTGCCAGCAGCTCGGACAGGGTGAAAGCTTTCTTT
>TRBJ1-2|.|TRBV7-2|.
CASSLDPGPLGGYTF
TGTGCCAGCAGCTTAGACCCAGGGCCCTTGGGCGGCTACACCTTC
>TRBJ2-7|.|TRBV5-8|.
CASTLGRSYEQYF
TGTGCCAGCACCCTGGGCCGGTCCTACGAGCAGTACTTC
>TRBJ2-7|.|TRBV7-2|.
CASSPDIDSYEQYF
TGTGCCAGCAGCCCCGACATCGACTCCTACGAGCAGTACTTC
>TRBJ1-2|once|TRBV7-8|.
CASSSFRMNVDGYTF
TGTGCCAGCAGCTCCTTCAGGATGAATGTTGATGGCTACACCTTC
>TRBJ2-7|.|TRBV19|.
CASQDSWGSYEQYF
TGTGCCAGTCAGGACAGTTGGGGGTCCTACGAGCAGTACTTC
>TRBJ2-1|.|TRBV20-1|.
CSAGPEGEQFF
TGCAGTGCTGGGCCGGAAGGTGAGCAGTTCTTC
>TRBJ1-5|.|TRBV4-1|.
CASSQVEGRKNQPQHF
TGCGCCAGCAGCCAAGTAGAGGGTCGAAAGAATCAGCCCCAGCATTTT
>TRBJ2-3|.|TRBV7-9|TRBD1
CASSFYRGSTDTQYF
TGTGCCAGCAGCTTTTACAGGGGAAGCACAGATACGCAGTATTTT
>TRBJ1-1|.|TRBV20-1|.
CSPQGQGAFF
TGCAGCCCTCAAGGGCAGGGAGCTTTCTTT
>TRBJ1-5|.|TRBV7-9|TRBD1
CASSTGTGTLGQPQHF
TGTGCCAGCAGCACCGGGACAGGGACTTTAGGTCAGCCCCAGCATTTT